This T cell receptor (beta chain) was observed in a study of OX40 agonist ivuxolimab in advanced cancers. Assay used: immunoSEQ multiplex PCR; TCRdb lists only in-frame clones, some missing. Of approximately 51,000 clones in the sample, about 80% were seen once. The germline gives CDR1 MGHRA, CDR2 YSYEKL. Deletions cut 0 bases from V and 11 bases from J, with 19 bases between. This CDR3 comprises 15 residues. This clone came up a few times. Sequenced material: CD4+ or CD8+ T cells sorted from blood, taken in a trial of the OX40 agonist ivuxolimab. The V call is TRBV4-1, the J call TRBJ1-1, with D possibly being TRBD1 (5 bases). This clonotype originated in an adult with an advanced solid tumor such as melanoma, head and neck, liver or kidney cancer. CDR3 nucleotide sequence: TGCGCCAGCAGCCAAGACGCGGCGGGACCCCGAGACGCTTTCTTT. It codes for CASSQDAAGPRDAFF.